This T cell receptor (beta chain) comes out of a study of shared T cell receptors in the human thymus. TCRdb's copy holds only in-frame clones and misses some; the assay was immunoSEQ multiplex PCR. The repertoire holds some 400,000 clones, with around 95% as singletons. Source material: thymocytes. The source of this sequence is a human donor.

The CDR3 DNA reads as TGCGCCAGCAGCCAACGCCCAAGAGTGCAGTTCTTC. Translation: CASSQRPRVQFF. J is TRBJ2-1 and V is TRBV4-1, with D uncertain. Germline loops: CDR1 MGHRA, CDR2 YSYEKL. The CDR3 loop spans 12 amino acids. V was trimmed by 2 bases and J by 12 bases, leaving 11 bases between them.